These T cell receptor beta chains were read from a single sample in a study of identifying expanded T cells in peripheral blood. Using immunoSEQ multiplex PCR, the repertoire was profiled, and TCRdb retains in-frame clones only, with some absent. The data hold 75,000 to 90,000 clones, with approximately 84% observed a single time. The sequenced sample consisted of blood. The receptors stem from a person aged 18 to 75 in good health. CDR3s include the opening cysteine and the closing phenylalanine or tryptophan. The order of the fields is V gene, D gene, clone size, J gene, CDR3 DNA, CDR3 protein. D genes are given only for firm matches. A clone size is listed for some rows: how often the clone was seen (once, few, many), or a class if it is expanded.

V: TRBV7-9
D: TRBD1
size: NA
J: TRBJ2-7
DNA: TGTGCCAGCAGCGTCACAGGGGGCGAGGGTTACGAGCAGTACTTC
CDR3: CASSVTGGEGYEQYF

V: TRBV11-1
D: NA
size: NA
J: TRBJ2-2
DNA: TGTGCCAGCAGCTTGGGAAGGGCTGGGGAGCTGTTTTTT
CDR3: CASSLGRAGELFF

V: TRBV4-1
D: NA
size: NA
J: TRBJ2-1
DNA: TGCGCCAGCAGCCGCATAGGGGACTACAATGAGCAGTTCTTC
CDR3: CASSRIGDYNEQFF

V: TRBV19
D: NA
size: NA
J: TRBJ2-2
DNA: TGTGCCACCCCCGTGGGGCTGAACACCGGGGAGCTGTTTTTT
CDR3: CATPVGLNTGELFF

V: TRBV28
D: NA
size: NA
J: TRBJ2-6
DNA: TGTGCCAGCAGTCCCGGGACATACTCAGAGTCTGGGGCCAACGTCCTGACTTTC
CDR3: CASSPGTYSESGANVLTF

V: TRBV7-9
D: TRBD1
size: NA
J: TRBJ1-2
DNA: TGTGCCAGCAGCTTAGTGGGGACAGATATTTTC
CDR3: CASSLVGTDIF

V: TRBV9
D: NA
size: NA
J: TRBJ2-2
DNA: TGTGCCAGCAGCGGACAGTTCACCGGGGAGCTGTTTTTT
CDR3: CASSGQFTGELFF

V: TRBV7-2
D: NA
size: NA
J: TRBJ1-5
DNA: TGTGCCAGCAGCTTGGGTAGGGGGGATGGTCAGCCCCAGCATTTT
CDR3: CASSLGRGDGQPQHF

V: TRBV5-6
D: TRBD1
size: NA
J: TRBJ2-1
DNA: TGTGCCAGCAGCTTGGACAGGGGACCCTACAATGAGCAGTTCTTC
CDR3: CASSLDRGPYNEQFF

V: TRBV7-9
D: NA
size: once
J: TRBJ2-7
DNA: TGTGCCAGCAGCTTTTATTCGCGGTACTCCTACGAGCAGTACTTC
CDR3: CASSFYSRYSYEQYF

V: TRBV5-5
D: TRBD2
size: NA
J: TRBJ2-7
DNA: TGTGCCAGCAGCCACCGACTAGCGGGAGGTGACTACGAGCAGTACTTC
CDR3: CASSHRLAGGDYEQYF

V: TRBV11-3
D: TRBD1
size: NA
J: TRBJ2-2
DNA: TGTGCCAGCAGCCCTGGGGGACAGCCGAACACCGGGGAGCTGTTTTTT
CDR3: CASSPGGQPNTGELFF

V: TRBV4-2
D: NA
size: NA
J: TRBJ1-5
DNA: TGTGCCAGCAGCCAAGGCCTCGAAGATCAGCCCCAGCATTTT
CDR3: CASSQGLEDQPQHF

V: TRBV6-1
D: TRBD1
size: NA
J: TRBJ1-6
DNA: TGTGCCAGCAGGCTCCGGGACAGGGTCGACTTT
CDR3: CASRLRDRVDF

V: TRBV28
D: TRBD2
size: NA
J: TRBJ2-7
DNA: TGTGCCAGCAGTCCCGGACTAGCGGGAGGGTACGAGCAGTACTTC
CDR3: CASSPGLAGGYEQYF

V: TRBV19
D: TRBD1
size: few
J: TRBJ2-7
DNA: TGTGCCAGTAGTATAGTTCCGGGACAGGGAACCTACGAGCAGTACTTC
CDR3: CASSIVPGQGTYEQYF

V: TRBV7-9
D: NA
size: NA
J: TRBJ1-1
DNA: TGTGCCAGCAGCTCGCCCCCGGACAGTTTGGGAGCTTTCTTT
CDR3: CASSSPPDSLGAFF

V: TRBV29-1
D: TRBD1
size: NA
J: TRBJ2-1
DNA: TGCAGCGTTGAAACAGGGGCTGATTACAATGAGCAGTTCTTC
CDR3: CSVETGADYNEQFF

V: TRBV27
D: NA
size: NA
J: TRBJ1-5
DNA: TGTGCCAGCAGTTTGCAGGGTGTTCAGCCCCAGCATTTT
CDR3: CASSLQGVQPQHF

V: TRBV5-1
D: NA
size: NA
J: TRBJ2-2
DNA: TGCGCCAGCAGCTTGCGGGGCGGGGAGCTGTTTTTT
CDR3: CASSLRGGELFF

V: TRBV6-6
D: NA
size: once
J: TRBJ2-4
DNA: TGTGCCAGCAGCCTCAACAGGGTTGCCAAAAACATTCAGTACTTC
CDR3: CASSLNRVAKNIQYF

V: TRBV15
D: NA
size: NA
J: TRBJ2-5
DNA: TGTGCCACCAGCAGTGGAATTATTAGGGACCAATCAGAGACCCAGTACTTC
CDR3: CATSSGIIRDQSETQYF

V: TRBV4-3
D: NA
size: NA
J: TRBJ2-1
DNA: TGCGCCAGCAGCCAACTCCTAGCAAAAGGAGACAATGAGCAGTTCTTC
CDR3: CASSQLLAKGDNEQFF

V: TRBV6-6
D: TRBD1
size: once
J: TRBJ1-2
DNA: TGTGCCAGCAGTGACCTGGACAGGGGTGATGGCTACACCTTC
CDR3: CASSDLDRGDGYTF

V: TRBV5-5
D: NA
size: NA
J: TRBJ2-1
DNA: TGTGCCAGCAGCTCTGACCAGGGGAACAATGAGCAGTTCTTC
CDR3: CASSSDQGNNEQFF